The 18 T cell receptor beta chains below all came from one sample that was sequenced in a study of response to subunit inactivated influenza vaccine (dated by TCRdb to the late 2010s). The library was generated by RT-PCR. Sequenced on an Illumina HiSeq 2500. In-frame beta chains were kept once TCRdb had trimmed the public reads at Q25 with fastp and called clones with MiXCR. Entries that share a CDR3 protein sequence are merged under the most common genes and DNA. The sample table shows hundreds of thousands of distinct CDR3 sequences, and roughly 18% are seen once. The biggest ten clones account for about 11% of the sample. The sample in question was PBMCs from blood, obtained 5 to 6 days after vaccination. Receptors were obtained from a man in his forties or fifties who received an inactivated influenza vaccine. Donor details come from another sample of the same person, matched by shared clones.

Written as DNA, the CDR3 is TGTGCCGTCCACCCGCAGGCGTCGAAGATCGATGAGCAGTTCTTC. Protein product: CAVHPQASKIDEQFF. The chain carries TRBV10-3 and TRBJ2-1; D gene uncertain. The V end lost 11 bases, the J end lost 8 bases, and 25 bases lay between the germline ends. This CDR3 region has 15 residues. CDR1 and CDR2 from the germline V gene are ENHRY and SYGVKD.

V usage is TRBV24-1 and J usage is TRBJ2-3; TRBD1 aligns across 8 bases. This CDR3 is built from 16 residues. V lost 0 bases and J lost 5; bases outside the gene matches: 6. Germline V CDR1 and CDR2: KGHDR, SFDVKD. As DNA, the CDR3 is TGTGCCACCAGTGATTTGGGCAGGGGGCCGATAGATACGCAGTATTTT. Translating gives CATSDLGRGPIDTQYF.

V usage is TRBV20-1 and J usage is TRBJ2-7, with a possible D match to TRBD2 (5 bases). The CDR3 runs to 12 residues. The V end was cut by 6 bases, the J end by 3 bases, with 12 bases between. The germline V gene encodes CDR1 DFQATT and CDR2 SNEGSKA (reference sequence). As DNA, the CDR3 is TGCAGTGCCCAACTAGGCTACTACGAGCAGTACTTC. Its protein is CSAQLGYYEQYF.

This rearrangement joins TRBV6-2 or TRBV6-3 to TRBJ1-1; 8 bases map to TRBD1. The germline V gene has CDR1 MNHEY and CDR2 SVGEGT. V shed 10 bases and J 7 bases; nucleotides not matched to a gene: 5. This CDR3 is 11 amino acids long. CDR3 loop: CATRGRGEAFF. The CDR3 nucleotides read TGTGCCACCAGGGGGCGGGGTGAAGCTTTCTTT.

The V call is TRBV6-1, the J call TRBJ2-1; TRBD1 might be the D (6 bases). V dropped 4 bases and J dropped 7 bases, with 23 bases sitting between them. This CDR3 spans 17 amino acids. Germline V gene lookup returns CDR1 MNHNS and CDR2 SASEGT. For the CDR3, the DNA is TGTGCCAGCAGTGTCGTGGGCGGACAGTCTCCCCCAAATGAGCAGTTCTTC. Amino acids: CASSVVGGQSPPNEQFF.

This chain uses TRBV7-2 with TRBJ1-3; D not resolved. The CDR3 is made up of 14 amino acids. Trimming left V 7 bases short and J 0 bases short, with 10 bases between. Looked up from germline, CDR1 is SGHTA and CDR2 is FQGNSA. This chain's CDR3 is CASTYLSSGNTIYF. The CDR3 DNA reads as TGTGCCAGCACATACTTGAGCTCTGGAAACACCATATATTTT.

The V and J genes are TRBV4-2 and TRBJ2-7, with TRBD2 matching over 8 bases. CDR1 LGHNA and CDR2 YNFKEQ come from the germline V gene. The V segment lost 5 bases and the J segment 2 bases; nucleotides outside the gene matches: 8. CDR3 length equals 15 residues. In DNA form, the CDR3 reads TGTGCCAGCAGCTTTCAGCGGGGGCCCACCTACGAGCAGTACTTC. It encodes CASSFQRGPTYEQYF.

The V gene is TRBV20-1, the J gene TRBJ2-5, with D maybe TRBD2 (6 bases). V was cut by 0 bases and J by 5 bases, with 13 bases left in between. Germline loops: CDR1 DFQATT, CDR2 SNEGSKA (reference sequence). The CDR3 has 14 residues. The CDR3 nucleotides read TGCAGTGCTAGAGAGTATTTCGGGGGTGAGACCCAGTACTTC. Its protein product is CSAREYFGGETQYF.

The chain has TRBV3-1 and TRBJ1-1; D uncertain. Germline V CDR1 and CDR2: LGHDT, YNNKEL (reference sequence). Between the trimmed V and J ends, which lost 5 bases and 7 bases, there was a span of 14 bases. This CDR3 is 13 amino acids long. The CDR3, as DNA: TGTGCCAGCAGCACTGCGGGGATGGGTGAAGCTTTCTTT. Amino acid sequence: CASSTAGMGEAFF.

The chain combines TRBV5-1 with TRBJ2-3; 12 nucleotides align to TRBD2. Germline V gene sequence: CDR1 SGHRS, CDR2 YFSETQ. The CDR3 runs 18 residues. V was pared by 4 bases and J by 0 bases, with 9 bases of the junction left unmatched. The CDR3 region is CASSTGTSGPFSTDTQYF. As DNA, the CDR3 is TGCGCCAGCAGCACCGGGACTAGCGGGCCCTTTAGCACAGATACGCAGTATTTT.

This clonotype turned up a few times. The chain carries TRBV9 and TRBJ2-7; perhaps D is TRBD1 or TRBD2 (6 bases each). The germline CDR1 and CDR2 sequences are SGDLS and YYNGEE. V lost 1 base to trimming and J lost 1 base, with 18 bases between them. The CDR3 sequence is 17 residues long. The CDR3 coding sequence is TGTGCCAGCAGCGTATCCTCCTCGGGGGCTAGTTCCTACGAGCAGTACTTC. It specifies CASSVSSSGASSYEQYF.

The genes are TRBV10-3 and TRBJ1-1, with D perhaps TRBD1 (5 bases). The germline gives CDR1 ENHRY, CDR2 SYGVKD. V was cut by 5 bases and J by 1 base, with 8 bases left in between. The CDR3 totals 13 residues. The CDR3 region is CAISIDRNTEAFF. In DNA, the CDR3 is TGTGCCATCAGTATCGACAGGAACACTGAAGCTTTCTTT.

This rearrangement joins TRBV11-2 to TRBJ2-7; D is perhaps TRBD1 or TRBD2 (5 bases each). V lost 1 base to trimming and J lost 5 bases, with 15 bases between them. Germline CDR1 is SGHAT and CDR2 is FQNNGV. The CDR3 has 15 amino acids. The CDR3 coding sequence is TGTGCCAGCAGCTTAGGGGATATGACGGGGCACGAGCAGTACTTC. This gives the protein CASSLGDMTGHEQYF.

The CDR3 is CSALDGGTGNNQPQHF. DNA for the CDR3: TGCAGTGCTTTAGATGGTGGGACAGGAAACAATCAGCCCCAGCATTTT. V is TRBV20-1 and J is TRBJ1-5, with 8 bases that match TRBD1. The CDR3 is made up of 16 amino acids. Germline V lookup: CDR1 DFQATT, CDR2 SNEGSKA (reference sequence). With 5 bases clipped from V and 3 bases from J, the junction kept 12 bases outside the gene matches.

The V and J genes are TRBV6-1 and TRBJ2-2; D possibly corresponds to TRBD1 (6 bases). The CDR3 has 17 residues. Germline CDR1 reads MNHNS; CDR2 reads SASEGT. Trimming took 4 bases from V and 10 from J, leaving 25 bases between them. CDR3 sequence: CASSADPGTPQIAELFF. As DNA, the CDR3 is TGTGCCAGCAGTGCCGACCCTGGGACACCACAAATCGCGGAGCTGTTTTTT.

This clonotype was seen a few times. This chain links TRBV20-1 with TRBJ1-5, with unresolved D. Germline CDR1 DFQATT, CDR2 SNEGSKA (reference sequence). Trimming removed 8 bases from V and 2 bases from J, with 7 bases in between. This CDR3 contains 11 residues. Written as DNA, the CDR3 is TGCAGTCCGGTTGGCAATCAGCCCCAGCATTTT. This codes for CSPVGNQPQHF.

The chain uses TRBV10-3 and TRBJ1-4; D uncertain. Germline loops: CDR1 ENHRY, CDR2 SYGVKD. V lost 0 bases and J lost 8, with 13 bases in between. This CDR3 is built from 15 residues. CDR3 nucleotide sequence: TGTGCCATCAGTGAGTCGAGGGCTCAGCGGGAAAAACTGTTTTTT. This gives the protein CAISESRAQREKLFF.

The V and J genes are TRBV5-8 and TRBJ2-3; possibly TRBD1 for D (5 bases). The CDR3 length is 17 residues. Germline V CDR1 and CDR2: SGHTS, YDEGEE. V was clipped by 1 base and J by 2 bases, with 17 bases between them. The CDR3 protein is CASSLIFRAHLTDTQYF. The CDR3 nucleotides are TGTGCCAGCAGCTTGATTTTCAGGGCCCACCTCACAGATACGCAGTATTTT.